A selection of T cell receptor beta chains follows, all from one sample in a study of shared clonotypes between healthy human individuals. Libraries were prepared by immunoSEQ multiplex PCR; TCRdb keeps only in-frame clonotypes and omits some of them. Among about 1.1 million clones listed, about 80% were seen once. The specimen sequenced was memory CD4+ T cells from PBMCs. These receptors all stem from a man aged 18-30 years in good health. Some clones in this sample may be carry-over from other donors' samples. The CDR3 runs from the conserved cysteine through the conserved F or W. Each record gives: clone size, V gene, J gene, CDR3 protein. Only some rows state a clone size, as once, few, many or a class for expanded clones.

-	TRBV7-9	TRBJ2-3	CASSLVAGVVDTQYF
-	TRBV5-1	TRBJ2-7	CASGLTAGSYEQYF
-	TRBV28	TRBJ2-4	CASSFGQGPPLWDIQYF
-	TRBV27	TRBJ2-7	CASSRLGAEGGRTAF
-	TRBV4-1	TRBJ2-4	CASSHLRQSKNIQYF
-	TRBV2	TRBJ1-2	CASSVNDDYGYTF
many	TRBV30	TRBJ2-5	CAWSPLGAMLETQYF
once	TRBV28	TRBJ1-5	CASRLTWYRNQPQHF
-	TRBV9	TRBJ2-5	CASSVVGLAGETQYF
-	TRBV10-3	TRBJ2-7	CAITRTSGSRNEQYF
-	TRBV27	TRBJ1-1	CASSFGQGWTEAFF
-	TRBV28	TRBJ1-4	CASSSRGTGREKLFF
-	TRBV28	TRBJ1-2	CASSLAGGVYGYTF
-	TRBV28	TRBJ1-1	CASSLRAAGVNTEAFF
-	TRBV6-1	TRBJ2-5	CASSRQGATETQYF
few	TRBV25-1	TRBJ2-3	CASTQSHTQYF
-	TRBV7-2	TRBJ2-1	CASSLVGSYNEQFF
-	TRBV14	TRBJ2-7	CASSPIAGRSDEQYF
few	TRBV19	TRBJ1-5	CASSYRGPPQHF
-	TRBV5-1	TRBJ1-4	CASSLTTGANEKLFF
-	TRBV20-1	TRBJ1-2	CSARNGGYTF
-	TRBV28	TRBJ1-2	CASSLVSAGYTF
-	TRBV5-1	TRBJ2-7	CASSPKPSGPLSYEQYF
-	TRBV27	TRBJ2-6	CAMMPGQGITGANVLTF
-	TRBV10-3	TRBJ2-5	CAISEPPPGGETQYF
-	TRBV5-1	TRBJ1-4	CASRGWGTTNEKLFF
-	TRBV5-1	TRBJ1-2	CASSLVVGTNYGYTF
-	TRBV7-3	TRBJ2-1	CASSASQGNEQFF
-	TRBV7-9	TRBJ1-5	CASSYGQGPQPQHF
-	TRBV10-3	TRBJ1-1	CATRTGMNTEAFF
-	TRBV10-3	TRBJ2-5	CAIRRTGDSSETQYF
-	TRBV2	TRBJ1-5	CASSVRAGNQPQHF
once	TRBV5-1	TRBJ2-1	CASSLDRYNEQFF
-	TRBV12-5	TRBJ2-1	CASGLVPWGLAGGASYNEQFF
-	TRBV28	TRBJ1-2	CASSSFQGNYGYTF